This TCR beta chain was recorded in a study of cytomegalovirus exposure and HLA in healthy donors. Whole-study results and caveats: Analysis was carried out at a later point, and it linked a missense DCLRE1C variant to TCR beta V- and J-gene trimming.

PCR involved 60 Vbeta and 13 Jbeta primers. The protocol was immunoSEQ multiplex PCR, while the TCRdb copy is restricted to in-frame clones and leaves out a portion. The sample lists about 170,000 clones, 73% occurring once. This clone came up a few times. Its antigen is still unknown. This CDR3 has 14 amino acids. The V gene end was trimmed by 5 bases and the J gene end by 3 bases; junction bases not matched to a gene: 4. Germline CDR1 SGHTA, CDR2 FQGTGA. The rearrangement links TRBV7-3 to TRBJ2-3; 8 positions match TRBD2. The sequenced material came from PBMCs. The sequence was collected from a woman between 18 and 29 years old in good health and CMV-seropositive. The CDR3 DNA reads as TGTGCCAGCAGCGACGGGGGGGCGACAGATACGCAGTATTTT. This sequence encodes CASSDGGATDTQYF.